This TCR beta chain is from a study of cytomegalovirus exposure and HLA in healthy donors. PCR was performed using 60 Vbeta and 13 Jbeta primers. Generated by immunoSEQ multiplex PCR, the TCRdb table keeps only in-frame clones and is missing some. Counted here are tens of thousands of clones, roughly two thirds occurring once; the ten biggest clones make up over 15%. Sequencing used PBMCs. This clonotype was sampled from a middle-aged man in good health and CMV-seropositive.

The CDR3 reads CASGKGDYNEQFF. The CDR3 DNA reads as TGTGCCAGCGGTAAGGGAGACTACAATGAGCAGTTCTTC. J is TRBJ2-1 and V is TRBV7-2; a weak D match, TRBD2 (5 bases). The CDR3 is 13 amino acids. CDR1 and CDR2 from the germline V gene are SGHTA and FQGNSA. V lost 8 bases and J 3 bases, leaving 11 bases between the germline ends. The whole variable domain, filled in from reference TRBV7-2 and TRBJ2-1, reads GAGVSQSPSNKVTEKGKDVELRCDPISGHTALYWYRQSLGQGLEFLIYFQGNSAPDKSGLPSDRFSAERTGGSVSTLTIQRTQQEDSAVYLCASGKGDYNEQFFGPGTRLTVL.